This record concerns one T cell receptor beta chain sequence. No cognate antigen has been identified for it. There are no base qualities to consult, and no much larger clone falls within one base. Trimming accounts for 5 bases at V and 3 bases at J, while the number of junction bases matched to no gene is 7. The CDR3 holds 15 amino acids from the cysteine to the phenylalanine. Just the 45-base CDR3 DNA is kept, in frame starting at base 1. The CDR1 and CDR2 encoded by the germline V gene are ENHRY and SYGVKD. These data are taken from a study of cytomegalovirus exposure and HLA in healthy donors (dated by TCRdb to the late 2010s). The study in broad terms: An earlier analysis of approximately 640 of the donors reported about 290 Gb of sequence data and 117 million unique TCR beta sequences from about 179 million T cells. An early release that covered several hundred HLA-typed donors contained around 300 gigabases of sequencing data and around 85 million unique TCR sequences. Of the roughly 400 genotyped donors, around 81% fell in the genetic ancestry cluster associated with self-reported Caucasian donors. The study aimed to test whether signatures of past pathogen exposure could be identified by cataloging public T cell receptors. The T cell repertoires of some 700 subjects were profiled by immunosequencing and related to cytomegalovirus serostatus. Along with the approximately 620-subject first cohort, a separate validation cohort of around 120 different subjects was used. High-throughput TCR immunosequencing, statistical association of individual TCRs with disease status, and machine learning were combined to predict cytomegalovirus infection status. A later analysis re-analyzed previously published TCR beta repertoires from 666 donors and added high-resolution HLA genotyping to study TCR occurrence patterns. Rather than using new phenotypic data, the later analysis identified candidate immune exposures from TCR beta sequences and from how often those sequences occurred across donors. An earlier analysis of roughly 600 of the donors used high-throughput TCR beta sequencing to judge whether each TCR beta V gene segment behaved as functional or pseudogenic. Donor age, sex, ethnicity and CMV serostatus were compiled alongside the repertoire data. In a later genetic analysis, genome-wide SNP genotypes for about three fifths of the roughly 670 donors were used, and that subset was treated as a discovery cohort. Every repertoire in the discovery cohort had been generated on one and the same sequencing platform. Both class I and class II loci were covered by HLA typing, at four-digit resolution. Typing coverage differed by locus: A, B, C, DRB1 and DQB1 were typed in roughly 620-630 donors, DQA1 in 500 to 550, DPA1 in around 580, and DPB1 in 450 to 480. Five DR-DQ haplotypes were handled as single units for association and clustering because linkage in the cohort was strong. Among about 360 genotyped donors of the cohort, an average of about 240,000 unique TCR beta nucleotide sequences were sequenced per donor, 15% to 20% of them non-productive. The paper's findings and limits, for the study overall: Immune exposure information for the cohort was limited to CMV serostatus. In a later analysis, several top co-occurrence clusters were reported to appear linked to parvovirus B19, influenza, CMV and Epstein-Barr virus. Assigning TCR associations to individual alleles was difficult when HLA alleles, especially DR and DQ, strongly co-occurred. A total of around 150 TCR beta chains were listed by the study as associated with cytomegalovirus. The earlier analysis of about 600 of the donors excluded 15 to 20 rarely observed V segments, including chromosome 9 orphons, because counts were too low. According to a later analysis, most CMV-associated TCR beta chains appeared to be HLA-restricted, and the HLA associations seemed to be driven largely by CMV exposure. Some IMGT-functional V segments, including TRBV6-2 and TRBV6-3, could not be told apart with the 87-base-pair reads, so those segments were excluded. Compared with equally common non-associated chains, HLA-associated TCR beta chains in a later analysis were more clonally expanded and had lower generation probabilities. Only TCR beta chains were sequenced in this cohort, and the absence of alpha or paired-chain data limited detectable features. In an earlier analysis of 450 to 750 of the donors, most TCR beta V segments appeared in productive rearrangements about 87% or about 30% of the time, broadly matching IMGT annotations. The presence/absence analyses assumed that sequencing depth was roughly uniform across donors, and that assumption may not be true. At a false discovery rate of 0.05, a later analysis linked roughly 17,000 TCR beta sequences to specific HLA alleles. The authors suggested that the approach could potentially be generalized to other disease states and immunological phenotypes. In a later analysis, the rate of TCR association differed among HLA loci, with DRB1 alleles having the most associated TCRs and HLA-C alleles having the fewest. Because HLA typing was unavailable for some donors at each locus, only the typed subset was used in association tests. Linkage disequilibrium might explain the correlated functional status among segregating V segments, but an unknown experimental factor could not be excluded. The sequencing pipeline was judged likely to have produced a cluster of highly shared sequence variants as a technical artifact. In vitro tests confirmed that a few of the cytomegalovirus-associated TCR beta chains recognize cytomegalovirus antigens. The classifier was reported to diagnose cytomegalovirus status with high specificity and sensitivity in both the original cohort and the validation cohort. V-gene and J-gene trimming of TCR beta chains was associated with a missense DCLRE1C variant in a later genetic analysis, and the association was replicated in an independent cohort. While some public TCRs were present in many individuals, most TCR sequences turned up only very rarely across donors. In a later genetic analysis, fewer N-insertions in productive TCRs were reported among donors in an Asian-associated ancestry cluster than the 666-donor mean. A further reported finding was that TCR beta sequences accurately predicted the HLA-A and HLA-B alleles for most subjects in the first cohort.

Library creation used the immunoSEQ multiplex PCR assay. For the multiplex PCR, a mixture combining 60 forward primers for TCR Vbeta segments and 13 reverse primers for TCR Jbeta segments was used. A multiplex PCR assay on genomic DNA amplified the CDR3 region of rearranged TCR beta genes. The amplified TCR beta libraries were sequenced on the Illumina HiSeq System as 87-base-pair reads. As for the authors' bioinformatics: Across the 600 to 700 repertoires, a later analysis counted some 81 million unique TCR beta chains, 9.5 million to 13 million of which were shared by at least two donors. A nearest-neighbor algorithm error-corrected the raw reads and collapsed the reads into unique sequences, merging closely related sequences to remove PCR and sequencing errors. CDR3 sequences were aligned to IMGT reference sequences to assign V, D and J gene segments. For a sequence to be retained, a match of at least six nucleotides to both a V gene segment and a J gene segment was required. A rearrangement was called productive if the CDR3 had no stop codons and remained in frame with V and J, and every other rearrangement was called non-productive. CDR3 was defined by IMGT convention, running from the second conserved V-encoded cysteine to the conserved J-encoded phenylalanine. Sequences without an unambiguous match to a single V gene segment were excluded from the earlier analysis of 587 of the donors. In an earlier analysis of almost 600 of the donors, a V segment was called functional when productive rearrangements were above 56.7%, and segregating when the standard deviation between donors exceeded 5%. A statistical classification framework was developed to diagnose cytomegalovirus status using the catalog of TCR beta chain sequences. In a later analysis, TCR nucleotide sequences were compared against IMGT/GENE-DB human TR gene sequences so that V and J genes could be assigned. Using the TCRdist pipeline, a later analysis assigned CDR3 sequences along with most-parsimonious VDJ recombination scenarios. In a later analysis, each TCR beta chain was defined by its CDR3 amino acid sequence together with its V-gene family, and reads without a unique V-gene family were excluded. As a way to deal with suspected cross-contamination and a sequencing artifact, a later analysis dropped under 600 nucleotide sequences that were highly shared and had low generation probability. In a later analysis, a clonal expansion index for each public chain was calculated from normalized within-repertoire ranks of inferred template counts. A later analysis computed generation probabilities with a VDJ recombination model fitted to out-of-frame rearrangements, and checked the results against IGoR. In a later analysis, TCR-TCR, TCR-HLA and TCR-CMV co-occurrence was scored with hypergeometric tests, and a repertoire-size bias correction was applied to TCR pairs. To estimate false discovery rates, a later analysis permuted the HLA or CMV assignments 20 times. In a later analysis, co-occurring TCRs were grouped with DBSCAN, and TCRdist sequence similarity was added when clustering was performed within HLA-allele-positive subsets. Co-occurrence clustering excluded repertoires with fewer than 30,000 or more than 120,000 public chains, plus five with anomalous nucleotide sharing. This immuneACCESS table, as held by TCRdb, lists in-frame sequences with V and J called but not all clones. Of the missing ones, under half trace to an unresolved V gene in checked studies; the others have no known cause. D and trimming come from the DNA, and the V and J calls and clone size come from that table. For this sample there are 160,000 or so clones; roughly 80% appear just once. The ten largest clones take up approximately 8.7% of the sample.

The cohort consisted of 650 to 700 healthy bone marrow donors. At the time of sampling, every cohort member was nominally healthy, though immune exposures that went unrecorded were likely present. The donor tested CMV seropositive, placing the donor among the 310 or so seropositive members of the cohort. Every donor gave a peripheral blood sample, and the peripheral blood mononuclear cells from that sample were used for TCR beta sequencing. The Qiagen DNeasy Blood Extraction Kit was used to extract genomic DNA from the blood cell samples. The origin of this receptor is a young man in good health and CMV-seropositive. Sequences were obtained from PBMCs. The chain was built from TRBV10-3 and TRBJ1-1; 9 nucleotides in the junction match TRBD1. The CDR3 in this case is CAISKPGQGDTEAFF. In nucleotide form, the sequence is TGTGCCATCAGTAAACCGGGACAGGGCGACACTGAAGCTTTCTTT.